The rows below give T cell receptor beta chains drawn from one sample of a study of a mutant IDH1 vaccine in newly diagnosed glioma. Libraries were prepared by immunoSEQ multiplex PCR; TCRdb keeps only in-frame clonotypes and omits some of them. The sample carries tens of thousands of clones, 75% to 95% recorded once. These TCRs are of unknown antigen specificity. This material consisted of PBMCs, taken from a glioma patient whose treatment included an IDH1 peptide vaccine. The source of these receptors is a middle-aged man with glioma. CDR3s include the opening cysteine and the closing phenylalanine or tryptophan. Fields, in order: CDR3 length, clone size, V gene, D gene, J gene, CDR3 DNA, CDR3 protein. A D gene is named only where the DNA matches it firmly. Size is stated for part of the rows, as once, few or many counts, or as a class when the clone is expanded.

len: 13
abundance: .
v_gene: TRBV5-1
d_gene: .
j_gene: TRBJ2-7
CDR3nt: TGCGCCAGCAGCCGAGCAGCCACCTACGAGCAGTACTTC
CDR3aa: CASSRAATYEQYF

len: 13
abundance: .
v_gene: TRBV27
d_gene: .
j_gene: TRBJ1-5
CDR3nt: TGTGCCAGCAGTCCCCGTTCGGAACAGCCCCAGCATTTT
CDR3aa: CASSPRSEQPQHF

len: 12
abundance: .
v_gene: TRBV7-8
d_gene: TRBD1
j_gene: TRBJ1-2
CDR3nt: TGTGCCAGCAGCTTCCAGGGGGCTGGACCGACCTTC
CDR3aa: CASSFQGAGPTF

len: 13
abundance: .
v_gene: TRBV6-1
d_gene: .
j_gene: TRBJ1-2
CDR3nt: TGTGCCAGCAGTGAAGGGGGCGGCCTGGGCTACACCTTC
CDR3aa: CASSEGGGLGYTF

len: 14
abundance: .
v_gene: TRBV9
d_gene: .
j_gene: TRBJ2-7
CDR3nt: TGTGCCAGCAGCGTAGGCGACAGCTCCTACGAGCAGTACTTC
CDR3aa: CASSVGDSSYEQYF

len: 11
abundance: .
v_gene: TRBV10-3
d_gene: .
j_gene: TRBJ1-2
CDR3nt: TGTGCCATCAGTGCGCACTATGGCTACACCTTC
CDR3aa: CAISAHYGYTF

len: 12
abundance: .
v_gene: TRBV11-2
d_gene: .
j_gene: TRBJ2-3
CDR3nt: TGTGCCAGCAGCTCAACAGGGGATACGCAGTATTTT
CDR3aa: CASSSTGDTQYF

len: 15
abundance: .
v_gene: TRBV30
d_gene: TRBD2
j_gene: TRBJ2-3
CDR3nt: TGTGCCTGGAGTCTTAGCGGGGGGGCGGGAGATACGCAGTATTTT
CDR3aa: CAWSLSGGAGDTQYF

len: 16
abundance: .
v_gene: TRBV7-2
d_gene: .
j_gene: TRBJ1-4
CDR3nt: TGTGCCAGCAGAGCTTTCCCCGGAGGGTTTAATGAAAAACTGTTTTTT
CDR3aa: CASRAFPGGFNEKLFF

len: 14
abundance: .
v_gene: TRBV4-1
d_gene: .
j_gene: TRBJ1-2
CDR3nt: TGCGCCAGCAGCCAAGGAGGGGAAGGCTATGGCTACACCTTC
CDR3aa: CASSQGGEGYGYTF

len: 16
abundance: .
v_gene: TRBV4-2
d_gene: TRBD1
j_gene: TRBJ1-2
CDR3nt: TGTGCCAGCAGCTTACAAAGGGACAGGGGTTCCTATGGCTACACCTTC
CDR3aa: CASSLQRDRGSYGYTF

len: 12
abundance: .
v_gene: TRBV5-1
d_gene: .
j_gene: TRBJ1-2
CDR3nt: TGCGCCAGCATCGGTGCGGTCTTAGGCTACACCTTC
CDR3aa: CASIGAVLGYTF

len: 14
abundance: .
v_gene: TRBV5-4
d_gene: .
j_gene: TRBJ1-1
CDR3nt: TGTGCCAGCAGTGGGGACCGGGCTGGGGCTGAAGCTTTCTTT
CDR3aa: CASSGDRAGAEAFF

len: 12
abundance: once
v_gene: TRBV6-5
d_gene: .
j_gene: TRBJ1-2
CDR3nt: TGTGCAGCGGTAGGAGAAAACTATGGCTACACCTTC
CDR3aa: CAAVGENYGYTF

len: 14
abundance: .
v_gene: TRBV5-6
d_gene: TRBD1
j_gene: TRBJ2-7
CDR3nt: TGTGCCAGCAGGCGACAGGGGATACCCTACGAGCAGTACTTC
CDR3aa: CASRRQGIPYEQYF

len: 16
abundance: .
v_gene: TRBV29-1
d_gene: .
j_gene: TRBJ2-6
CDR3nt: TGCAGCGTGCAAGGGGTTCTTTCATCTGGGGCCAACGTCCTGACTTTC
CDR3aa: CSVQGVLSSGANVLTF

len: 15
abundance: .
v_gene: TRBV6-5
d_gene: TRBD1
j_gene: TRBJ2-2
CDR3nt: TGTGCCAGCAGTCCAGAAAGGGGGCGCACCGGGGAGCTGTTTTTT
CDR3aa: CASSPERGRTGELFF

len: 15
abundance: .
v_gene: TRBV6-6
d_gene: .
j_gene: TRBJ1-1
CDR3nt: TGTGCCAGCAGGGTTAGGGGGGAGGTAAAGGGTGAAGCTTTCTTT
CDR3aa: CASRVRGEVKGEAFF

len: 13
abundance: .
v_gene: TRBV9
d_gene: .
j_gene: TRBJ2-5
CDR3nt: TGTGCCAGCGGAGGGACTGAACAAGAGACCCAGTACTTC
CDR3aa: CASGGTEQETQYF

len: 11
abundance: .
v_gene: TRBV6-5
d_gene: TRBD2
j_gene: TRBJ2-3
CDR3nt: TGTGCCAGCAGTTTGAGCGGGGTTCAGTATTTT
CDR3aa: CASSLSGVQYF

len: 16
abundance: once
v_gene: TRBV9
d_gene: TRBD2
j_gene: TRBJ2-1
CDR3nt: TGTGCCAGCAGCGTCATGACTAGCGGGAGAGGTGATGAGCAGTTCTTC
CDR3aa: CASSVMTSGRGDEQFF

len: 15
abundance: .
v_gene: TRBV19
d_gene: .
j_gene: TRBJ1-5
CDR3nt: TGTGCCAGTAGTATAGAAGGCAGGCTTCAACAGTCCCAGCATTTT
CDR3aa: CASSIEGRLQQSQHF

len: 15
abundance: .
v_gene: TRBV11-2
d_gene: .
j_gene: TRBJ1-4
CDR3nt: TGTGCCAGCAGCTTAGGAACGGGGTTGGATGAAAAACTGTTTTTT
CDR3aa: CASSLGTGLDEKLFF

len: 16
abundance: .
v_gene: TRBV7-2
d_gene: TRBD2
j_gene: TRBJ2-5
CDR3nt: TGTGCCAGCAGCCGGGCTGGCGGGGGGGGCCAAGAGACCCAGTACTTC
CDR3aa: CASSRAGGGGQETQYF

len: 15
abundance: .
v_gene: TRBV27
d_gene: .
j_gene: TRBJ2-1
CDR3nt: TGTGCCAGCAGTTTCGGTGCGGGGGCGTGGAATGAGCAGTTCTTC
CDR3aa: CASSFGAGAWNEQFF

len: 13
abundance: .
v_gene: TRBV5-4
d_gene: TRBD1
j_gene: TRBJ1-1
CDR3nt: TGTGCCAGCAGCATAGACAGGGGGCGGGGGGCTTTCTTT
CDR3aa: CASSIDRGRGAFF

len: 13
abundance: .
v_gene: TRBV6-5
d_gene: TRBD2
j_gene: TRBJ2-7
CDR3nt: TGTGCCAGCGGGAGGGCTAGCGGCTACGAGCAGTACTTC
CDR3aa: CASGRASGYEQYF

len: 15
abundance: .
v_gene: TRBV19
d_gene: TRBD1
j_gene: TRBJ2-2
CDR3nt: TGTGCCAGTAGTATTTGGGACAGTACCACCGGGGAGCTGTTTTTT
CDR3aa: CASSIWDSTTGELFF

len: 14
abundance: .
v_gene: TRBV9
d_gene: .
j_gene: TRBJ1-1
CDR3nt: TGTGCCAGCAGCGTCGGGGGCAAGAACACTGAAGCTTTCTTT
CDR3aa: CASSVGGKNTEAFF

len: 14
abundance: .
v_gene: TRBV6-1
d_gene: TRBD1
j_gene: TRBJ2-7
CDR3nt: TGTGCCAGCAGGCTCCGGGACAGGGAAACCGAGCAGTACTTC
CDR3aa: CASRLRDRETEQYF

len: 14
abundance: .
v_gene: TRBV27
d_gene: .
j_gene: TRBJ2-2
CDR3nt: TGTGCCAGCAGTAACAGGGTGAACACCGGGGAGCTGTTTTTT
CDR3aa: CASSNRVNTGELFF

len: 11
abundance: .
v_gene: TRBV11-2
d_gene: .
j_gene: TRBJ2-2
CDR3nt: TGTGCCAGCAGCTCTGCCGGGGAGCTGTTTTTT
CDR3aa: CASSSAGELFF

len: 15
abundance: .
v_gene: TRBV14
d_gene: TRBD1
j_gene: TRBJ2-1
CDR3nt: TGTGCCAGCAGCCAAGGGACAGGGGCGTACAATGAGCAGTTCTTC
CDR3aa: CASSQGTGAYNEQFF

len: 13
abundance: .
v_gene: TRBV5-1
d_gene: TRBD1
j_gene: TRBJ1-1
CDR3nt: TGCGCCAGCAGCTCAACAGGGGCGACTGAAGCTTTCTTT
CDR3aa: CASSSTGATEAFF

len: 15
abundance: .
v_gene: TRBV5-4
d_gene: .
j_gene: TRBJ1-1
CDR3nt: TGTGCCAGCAGCTTGGCCACAGGGCAGGGCACTGAAGCTTTCTTT
CDR3aa: CASSLATGQGTEAFF

len: 12
abundance: once
v_gene: TRBV6-4
d_gene: .
j_gene: TRBJ1-5
CDR3nt: TGTGCCAGCAGTGCGGGTCGTCAGCCCCAGCATTTT
CDR3aa: CASSAGRQPQHF

len: 15
abundance: .
v_gene: TRBV7-9
d_gene: .
j_gene: TRBJ2-3
CDR3nt: TGTGCCAGCAGCCAGGGGGGCAGGGCCACAGATACGCAGTATTTT
CDR3aa: CASSQGGRATDTQYF

len: 17
abundance: .
v_gene: TRBV10-2
d_gene: TRBD1
j_gene: TRBJ1-6
CDR3nt: TGCGCCAGCAGTGAGACCGGACAGGTATTCTATAATTCACCCCTCCACTTT
CDR3aa: CASSETGQVFYNSPLHF

len: 12
abundance: .
v_gene: TRBV7-2
d_gene: TRBD2
j_gene: TRBJ2-3
CDR3nt: TGTGCCAGCAGCTTATCAGCGGGGGTCCGGTATTTT
CDR3aa: CASSLSAGVRYF

len: 12
abundance: .
v_gene: TRBV27
d_gene: .
j_gene: TRBJ2-1
CDR3nt: TGTGCCAGCAGTCCAACTTACAATGAGCAGTTCTTC
CDR3aa: CASSPTYNEQFF

len: 15
abundance: .
v_gene: TRBV10-2
d_gene: TRBD1
j_gene: TRBJ2-7
CDR3nt: TGCGCCAGCAGTGCAGGGACAGGGGGGCTCCACGAGCAGTACTTC
CDR3aa: CASSAGTGGLHEQYF

len: 17
abundance: .
v_gene: TRBV19
d_gene: TRBD2
j_gene: TRBJ2-3
CDR3nt: TGTGCCAGTAGTGTCGGGACTAGCGGGAGGGCTGCAGATACGCAGTATTTT
CDR3aa: CASSVGTSGRAADTQYF

len: 16
abundance: once
v_gene: TRBV5-8
d_gene: .
j_gene: TRBJ2-2
CDR3nt: TGTGCCAGCACCCTCATTCAGGGGTGGCCGCCCGGGGAGCTGTTTTTT
CDR3aa: CASTLIQGWPPGELFF

len: 16
abundance: .
v_gene: TRBV13
d_gene: TRBD2
j_gene: TRBJ2-1
CDR3nt: TGTGCCAGCAGCCCGGGGGGGTTAAGCTCCTACAATGAGCAGTTCTTC
CDR3aa: CASSPGGLSSYNEQFF

len: 15
abundance: .
v_gene: TRBV7-2
d_gene: .
j_gene: TRBJ1-6
CDR3nt: TGTGCCAGCAGCTCCCCGGACGGGGTTTGGGGGGCCCTCCACTTT
CDR3aa: CASSSPDGVWGALHF

len: 14
abundance: .
v_gene: TRBV5-6
d_gene: .
j_gene: TRBJ2-5
CDR3nt: TGTGCCAGCAGCTTGGGGACAGTAAAAGAGACCCAGTACTTC
CDR3aa: CASSLGTVKETQYF

len: 15
abundance: .
v_gene: TRBV10-3
d_gene: TRBD2
j_gene: TRBJ2-1
CDR3nt: TGTGCCATCAGTGAGTCGGGCAGCGGGAGCCATGAGCAGTTCTTC
CDR3aa: CAISESGSGSHEQFF

len: 15
abundance: .
v_gene: TRBV7-8
d_gene: .
j_gene: TRBJ1-6
CDR3nt: TGTGCCAGCAGCTTAGTTGGGCGACGGGGTTCACCCCTCCACTTT
CDR3aa: CASSLVGRRGSPLHF

len: 14
abundance: .
v_gene: TRBV2
d_gene: TRBD2
j_gene: TRBJ2-3
CDR3nt: TGTGCCAGCAGGAGGGGAGGGATCACAGATACGCAGTATTTT
CDR3aa: CASRRGGITDTQYF

len: 17
abundance: .
v_gene: TRBV9
d_gene: .
j_gene: TRBJ2-3
CDR3nt: TGTGCCAGCAGCGTAGCTACGGGCAGGGGAGAGGCAGATACGCAGTATTTT
CDR3aa: CASSVATGRGEADTQYF

len: 13
abundance: .
v_gene: TRBV7-2
d_gene: TRBD1
j_gene: TRBJ1-1
CDR3nt: TGTGCCAGCAGTCGACAGGGGGCAGCTGAAGCTTTCTTT
CDR3aa: CASSRQGAAEAFF